This TCR beta chain came from a study of T-cell reconstitution after alpha-beta-depleted transplantation in children. This clonotype was counted many times. As yet, its antigen is unknown. The trim removed 0 bases at V and 1 base at J, leaving 2 bases unmatched. The CDR3 extends over 16 amino acids. Germline V gene data show CDR1 as SGHRS and CDR2 as YFSETQ. Unique molecular identifiers were built into the TCRbeta library. TCRdb redid the calling of the PCR reads with MiXCR, one entry per CDR3 protein. The profile shows hundreds of thousands of distinct CDR3 sequences, about an eighth of them singletons. General study points: Once a year had passed after transplant, T-cell counts and diversity came mostly from newly produced T cells. From surviving recipient T cells and thymic progenitors came the high day-60 TCRbeta diversity observed in some patients.

This receptor was obtained from a girl aged 2-15 years with congenital amegakaryocytic thrombocytopenia, due to receive a stem cell transplant. The rearrangement links TRBV5-1 to TRBJ2-5; 11 bases align to TRBD2. The sample consisted of PBMCs, taken before TCRalphabeta/CD19-depleted stem cell transplant. The CDR3 DNA is TGCGCCAGCAGCTTGGGACTAGCGGGGATCCAAGAGACCCAGTACTTC. The encoded protein is CASSLGLAGIQETQYF.